The present TCR beta chain was sequenced within a study of cytomegalovirus exposure and HLA in healthy donors. Unmatched junction bases numbered 19, after V lost 8 bases and J lost 6 bases. The CDR3 is made up of 17 amino acids. CDR1 and CDR2 (germline): SNHLY, FYNNEI. 60 Vbeta and 13 Jbeta primers were used in PCR. The method was immunoSEQ multiplex PCR; TCRdb's version includes in-frame clones alone and lacks a portion of them. The sample lists around 190,000 clones, 70% to 80% occurring once. Material: PBMCs. This chain uses TRBV2 with TRBJ2-7; 10 bases agree with TRBD1. The sequence derives from a man aged 55 to 70 in good health and CMV-seronegative. The CDR3 sequence: CASATGTGVQRGSEQYF. DNA of the CDR3: TGTGCCAGCGCGACCGGGACAGGGGTTCAGCGGGGCTCCGAGCAGTACTTC.